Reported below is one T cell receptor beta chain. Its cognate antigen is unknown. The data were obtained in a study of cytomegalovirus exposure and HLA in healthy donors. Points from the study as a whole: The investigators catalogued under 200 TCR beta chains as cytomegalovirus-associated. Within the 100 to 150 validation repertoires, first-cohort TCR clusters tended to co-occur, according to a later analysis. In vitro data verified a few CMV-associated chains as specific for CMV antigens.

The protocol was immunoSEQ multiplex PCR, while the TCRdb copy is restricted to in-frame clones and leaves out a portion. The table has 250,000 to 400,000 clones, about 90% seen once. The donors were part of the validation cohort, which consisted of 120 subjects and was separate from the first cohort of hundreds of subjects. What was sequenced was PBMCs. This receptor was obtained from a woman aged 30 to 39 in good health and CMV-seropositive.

The CDR3 DNA reads as TGTGCCAGCAGCTTCATGCGGGGGGGCGCAGATACGCAGTATTTT. Translating gives CASSFMRGGADTQYF. The chain combines TRBV7-9 with TRBJ2-3; 9 bases agree with TRBD2. Germline loops: CDR1 SEHNR, CDR2 FQNEAQ (reference sequence). This CDR3 is 15 amino acids long. V gave up 3 bases and J gave up 4 bases; unmatched junction bases: 5.